These 30 T cell receptor beta chains share one sample of origin, sequenced in a study of long-term antiretroviral therapy in people with HIV. Survey-level resolution applied to immunoSEQ assay v3.0. The repertoire was sequenced with immunoSEQ multiplex PCR; TCRdb's copy has only in-frame clones and lacks some. The sample contains 25,000 to 30,000 clones, 65% to 85% of which appear only once. Sequencing was performed on unsorted PBMCs, taken 3 years after starting antiretroviral therapy. All receptors come from a man between 40 and 49 years old with HIV.

This sequence joins TRBV19 and TRBJ2-1; 9 bases map to TRBD2. The ends lost 8 bases at V and 7 bases at J; junction bases unmatched: 12. Germline CDR1 reads LNHDA; CDR2 reads SQIVND (reference sequence). The CDR3 spans 15 residues. This CDR3 reads CASSSVVSGRNEQFF. The CDR3 bases are TGTGCCAGTTCGTCGGTGGTTAGCGGGAGAAATGAGCAGTTCTTC.

This sequence joins TRBV6-1 and TRBJ2-7; TRBD1 is a possible D gene (7 bases). The CDR3 is 15 amino acids. Trimming cost V 7 bases and J 1 base, with 17 bases left between them. Germline CDR1 is MNHNS and CDR2 is SASEGT. The CDR3, as DNA: TGTGCCAGCAACCCGGGGCAGGGGGGTTCCTACGAGCAGTACTTC. Amino acid sequence: CASNPGQGGSYEQYF.

This clone was detected a few times. This chain uses TRBV5-8 with TRBJ1-5; TRBD1 might be the D (6 bases). The length of the CDR3 is 13 residues. CDR1 and CDR2 (germline): SGHTS, YDEGEE. Trimming removed 3 bases from V and 9 bases from J, with 13 bases in between. This CDR3 reads CASSSDSQRPQHF. CDR3 sequence (DNA): TGTGCCAGCAGCTCGGACAGCCAGAGGCCCCAGCATTTT.

The chain has TRBV7-9 and TRBJ1-5; a possible D gene is TRBD1 (5 bases). CDR1 SEHNR and CDR2 FQNEAQ come from the germline V gene (reference sequence). V dropped 1 base and J dropped 4 bases, with 8 bases sitting between them. The CDR3 is made up of 14 amino acids. The CDR3 loop is CASSLGDGNQPQHF. CDR3 DNA sequence: TGTGCCAGCAGCTTAGGGGACGGAAATCAGCCCCAGCATTTT.

Only one count was recorded for this clone. The rearrangement joins TRBV19 to TRBJ1-2, with D tentatively TRBD1 (6 bases). The CDR3 is made up of 12 amino acids. The V end was cut by 10 bases, the J end by 3 bases, with 12 bases between. In germline, CDR1 is LNHDA, CDR2 SQIVND (reference sequence). CDR3 residues: CAIRTADYGYTF. CDR3 in DNA: TGTGCCATTAGGACAGCCGACTATGGCTACACCTTC.

The CDR3 coding sequence is TGCAGCGTTGGACTAGGAGTGAACACTGAAGCTTTCTTT. Translation gives CSVGLGVNTEAFF. V gene TRBV29-1 combines with J gene TRBJ1-1; no clear D gene. With 4 bases removed from V and 0 bases from J, the gap between germline ends came to 9 bases. CDR1 and CDR2 (germline): SQVTM, ANQGSEA. This CDR3 spans 13 amino acids.

This clone was seen once. This rearrangement joins TRBV19 to TRBJ2-5; perhaps D is TRBD1 or TRBD2 (6 bases each). Germline CDR1 LNHDA, CDR2 SQIVND (reference sequence). V was cut by 2 bases and J by 4 bases, with 14 bases left in between. The CDR3 extends over 15 amino acids. The DNA of the CDR3 is TGTGCCAGTAGTATAAGGGGGGCGGATTTAGAGACCCAGTACTTC. Translating gives CASSIRGADLETQYF.

This chain uses TRBV18 with TRBJ2-2; D is uncertain. The CDR3 has 14 amino acids. Germline loops: CDR1 KGHSH, CDR2 LQKENI. V lost 5 bases to trimming and J lost 6 bases, with 13 bases between them. CDR3 sequence reads: CASSSESHPGELFF. The CDR3 nucleotides read TGTGCCAGCTCATCCGAATCCCATCCCGGGGAGCTGTTTTTT.

The rearrangement joins TRBV6-4 to TRBJ2-1, with 9 bases that match TRBD2. Germline CDR1 reads MRHNA; CDR2 reads SNTAGT. The CDR3 has 15 amino acids. J was trimmed by 0 bases and V by 4 bases; bases with no gene match: 1. The CDR3 is CASSATSGSYNEQFF. CDR3 sequence (DNA): TGTGCCAGCAGTGCGACTAGCGGCTCCTACAATGAGCAGTTCTTC.

Within the sample, this clone is medium-sized. V gene TRBV27 combines with J gene TRBJ1-1; D uncertain. Germline lookup yields CDR1 MNHEY and CDR2 SMNVEV (reference sequence). The CDR3 totals 14 residues. The germline V and J ends were trimmed by 5 bases and 1 base, with 11 bases remaining between them. CDR3 loop: CASSPSSRNTEAFF. The CDR3 nucleotides are TGTGCCAGCAGTCCATCCTCCAGGAACACTGAAGCTTTCTTT.

The rearrangement uses TRBV14 and TRBJ2-2; D remains ambiguous. This CDR3 has 13 amino acids. Deletions cut 4 bases from V and 5 bases from J, with 8 bases between. CDR1 is SGHDN, CDR2 FVKESK, per germline. This CDR3 is CASSRTETGELFF. CDR3 DNA: TGTGCCAGCAGCCGGACCGAAACCGGGGAGCTGTTTTTT.

This chain connects TRBV6-1 to TRBJ1-1; D remains unclear. Trimming left V 1 base short and J 0 bases short, with 15 bases between. The CDR3 consists of 17 residues. The germline gives CDR1 MNHNS, CDR2 SASEGT. Here the CDR3 reads CASSEEVGGRMNTEAFF. The DNA for the CDR3 is TGTGCCAGCAGTGAAGAGGTTGGAGGGCGCATGAACACTGAAGCTTTCTTT.

The chain carries TRBV7-2 and TRBJ1-6; 8 bases match TRBD1. Germline-derived CDR1 and CDR2 are SGHTA and FQGNSA. The CDR3 is made up of 15 amino acids. With V trimmed by 1 base and J by 8 bases, 4 bases remained unmatched. CDR3 loop: CASSLGTGLDSPLHF. The CDR3 DNA sequence: TGTGCCAGCAGCTTAGGGACAGGGTTGGATTCACCCCTCCACTTT.

The rearrangement joins TRBV5-1 to TRBJ1-4; maybe TRBD1 (5 bases). The CDR3 is 15 amino acids. The V and J ends lost 1 base and 3 bases respectively, with 10 bases between them. CDR1 and CDR2 (germline): SGHRS, YFSETQ. The CDR3 protein is CASSLPTGSNEKLFF. Written as DNA, the CDR3 is TGCGCCAGCAGCTTGCCCACAGGCTCTAATGAAAAACTGTTTTTT.

This clone has a single count. As DNA, the CDR3 is TGTGCCAGTAGCCTACAGGGATCGAACACTGAAGCTTTCTTT. Translation gives CASSLQGSNTEAFF. The V call is TRBV19, the J call TRBJ1-1; the D gene is possibly TRBD1 (6 bases). The length of the CDR3 is 14 residues. Trimming left V 6 bases short and J 1 base short, with 12 bases between. The germline V gene has CDR1 LNHDA and CDR2 SQIVND (reference sequence).

The sample holds a few counts of this clone. The chain has TRBV10-1 and TRBJ1-1; 7 bases line up with TRBD1. Germline V lookup: CDR1 WNHNN, CDR2 SYGVQD (reference sequence). With V trimmed by 4 bases and J by 2 bases, 4 bases remained unmatched. The CDR3 consists of 14 residues. CDR3 residues: CASSGGQPNTEAFF. Here the CDR3 DNA reads TGCGCCAGCAGTGGGGGACAGCCTAACACTGAAGCTTTCTTT.

The chain joins TRBV11-2 to TRBJ2-7; D is unresolved. The CDR3 consists of 14 residues. Germline loops: CDR1 SGHAT, CDR2 FQNNGV. Trimming left V 3 bases short and J 4 bases short, with 13 bases between. The CDR3 DNA is TGTGCCAGCAGCTTTGGGCTAGATGTATACGAGCAGTACTTC. Residues: CASSFGLDVYEQYF.

This chain joins TRBV10-1 and TRBJ2-7; tentatively, D is TRBD2 (6 bases). Trimming removed 3 bases from V and 3 bases from J, with 12 bases in between. Germline CDR1 is WNHNN and CDR2 is SYGVQD (reference sequence). The CDR3 contains 14 residues. The CDR3 spells CASSERRGGYEQYF. The CDR3 DNA reads TGCGCCAGCAGTGAACGGCGGGGCGGCTACGAGCAGTACTTC.

This chain links TRBV4-1 with TRBJ1-6, with TRBD1 identical over 7 bases. The CDR3 consists of 15 residues. The germline V gene has CDR1 MGHRA and CDR2 YSYEKL. The V gene end was trimmed by 3 bases and the J gene end by 8 bases; junction bases not matched to a gene: 7. The CDR3 is CASSQQGTEDSPLHF. The CDR3 region has the DNA TGCGCCAGCAGCCAGCAGGGGACAGAGGATTCACCCCTCCACTTT.

The gene calls are TRBV7-2 and TRBJ2-6; 7 bases agree with TRBD1. J was trimmed by 0 bases and V by 4 bases; bases with no gene match: 3. The CDR3 spans 16 residues. The germline V gene has CDR1 SGHTA and CDR2 FQGNSA. The CDR3 sequence is CASSSSGGSGANVLTF. The DNA of the CDR3 is TGTGCCAGCAGCTCCTCAGGGGGCTCTGGGGCCAACGTCCTGACTTTC. The full variable domain, rest sourced from reference TRBV7-2 and TRBJ2-6, is GAGVSQSPSNKVTEKGKDVELRCDPISGHTALYWYRQSLGQGLEFLIYFQGNSAPDKSGLPSDRFSAERTGGSVSTLTIQRTQQEDSAVYLCASSSSGGSGANVLTFGAGSRLTVL.

This rearrangement joins TRBV5-4 to TRBJ1-1; 7 positions agree with TRBD1. The CDR3 sequence is 15 residues long. The ends lost 4 bases at V and 3 bases at J; junction bases unmatched: 9. Germline CDR1 and CDR2: SGHNT and YYREEE (reference sequence). DNA of the CDR3: TGTGCCAGCAGCGGGAACAGGGGATCTCACACTGAAGCTTTCTTT. Encoded protein: CASSGNRGSHTEAFF.

The rearrangement uses TRBV6-1 and TRBJ2-3; D is ambiguous. The CDR3 spans 12 residues. Trimming pared 4 bases from V and 6 bases from J, leaving 8 bases between. The V gene's germline CDR1 is MNHNS and CDR2 SASEGT. The CDR3 sequence is CASSGPVDTQYF. CDR3 nucleotide sequence: TGTGCCAGCAGTGGACCGGTGGATACGCAGTATTTT.

This clone was seen a few times. CDR3 region: CASSPGPSYEQYF. CDR3 DNA sequence: TGTGCCAGCAGTCCGGGACCCTCCTACGAGCAGTACTTC. The V call is TRBV6-4, the J call TRBJ2-7; tentatively, D is TRBD1 or TRBD2 (5 bases each). The CDR3 contains 13 residues. With 5 bases removed from V and 0 bases from J, the gap between germline ends came to 8 bases. The germline V gene has CDR1 MRHNA and CDR2 SNTAGT.

This chain uses TRBV11-2 with TRBJ2-5, with TRBD2 matching over 9 bases. Trimming took 2 bases from V and 2 from J; bases not matched to a gene: 3. This CDR3 region has 15 residues. Germline V CDR1 and CDR2: SGHAT, FQNNGV. Here the CDR3 DNA reads TGTGCCAGCAGCTTATCTCTAGCGGGGCAAGAGACCCAGTACTTC. Protein product: CASSLSLAGQETQYF. The full variable domain, completed using reference TRBV11-2 and TRBJ2-5, is EAGVAQSPRYKIIEKRQSVAFWCNPISGHATLYWYQQILGQGPKLLIQFQNNGVVDDSQLPKDRFSAERLKGVDSTLKIQPAKLEDSAVYLCASSLSLAGQETQYFGPGTRLLVL.

This rearrangement joins TRBV5-8 to TRBJ2-3; possible D gene TRBD1, 6 bases. Trimming cost V 1 base and J 3 bases, with 9 bases left between them. The CDR3 is 14 residues long. Germline V gene data show CDR1 as SGHTS and CDR2 as YDEGEE. This chain's CDR3 is CASSLYRATDTQYF. The CDR3 DNA follows: TGTGCCAGCAGCTTGTACAGGGCGACAGATACGCAGTATTTT. The complete variable domain, with remaining parts taken from reference TRBV5-8 and TRBJ2-3, reads EAGVTQSPTHLIKTRGQQATLRCSPISGHTSVYWYQQALGLGLQFLLWYDEGEERNRGNFPPRFSGRQFPNYSSELNVNALELEDSALYLCASSLYRATDTQYFGPGTRLTVL.

This chain links TRBV27 with TRBJ2-5; TRBD1 matches at 7 bases. There are 13 residues in the CDR3. V shed 7 bases, J shed 4 bases, and the junction held 6 bases outside the gene matches. Germline assignment: CDR1 MNHEY and CDR2 SMNVEV (reference sequence). For the CDR3, the DNA is TGTGCCAGCAAAGAGACAGGGAGAGAGACCCAGTACTTC. It specifies CASKETGRETQYF.

The chain uses TRBV5-8 and TRBJ1-4, with D maybe TRBD1 (5 bases). Trimming left V 2 bases short and J 7 bases short, with 15 bases between. The CDR3 loop spans 15 amino acids. Germline CDR1 is SGHTS and CDR2 is YDEGEE. CDR3 region: CASSLGSSGGEKLFF. The CDR3 nucleotides read TGTGCCAGCAGCTTAGGTTCAAGCGGGGGTGAAAAACTGTTTTTT.

This clone is a singleton in its sample. The genes are TRBV2 and TRBJ2-7; D gene unclear. The CDR3 spans 13 residues. V was trimmed by 2 bases and J by 2 bases, leaving 7 bases between them. CDR1 and CDR2 (germline): SNHLY, FYNNEI. CDR3 loop: CASSESQTYEQYF. The CDR3 nucleotides are TGTGCCAGCAGTGAATCTCAGACCTACGAGCAGTACTTC.

The chain combines TRBV4-1 with TRBJ2-3, with TRBD2 matching 10 bases. CDR1 is MGHRA, CDR2 YSYEKL, per germline. Unmatched junction bases numbered 8, after V lost 3 bases and J lost 5 bases. This CDR3 spans 16 amino acids. The CDR3, as DNA: TGCGCCAGCAGCCAGTTCAGCGGGGGGGCCGGAGATACGCAGTATTTT. This codes for CASSQFSGGAGDTQYF.

The chain has TRBV6-6 and TRBJ1-2; D remains unclear. Deletions cut 10 bases from V and 0 bases from J, with 18 bases between. The CDR3 loop spans 15 amino acids. Germline V gene sequence: CDR1 MNHNY, CDR2 SVGAGI (reference sequence). CDR3 in DNA: TGTGCCACTGCCGAAGGTTCCAGGACTAACTATGGCTACACCTTC. Amino acid sequence: CATAEGSRTNYGYTF.